What follows are 11 T cell receptor beta chains derived from one specimen sequenced in a study of blood T cell repertoires in COVID-19. Only in-frame clones appear in the TCRdb table, and some are missing; sequencing was by immunoSEQ multiplex PCR. The data hold some 250,000 clones, with more than 65% observed a single time. The sequencing input was peripheral blood. The receptors stem from a woman aged 18-29 years with acute or convalescent COVID-19.

CDR3 nucleotide sequence: TGTGCCAGCAGCACCCGGGACAGGGGGAACTATGGCTACACCTTC. Amino acids: CASSTRDRGNYGYTF. The chain has TRBV9 and TRBJ1-2; TRBD1 aligns across 11 bases. CDR1 is SGDLS, CDR2 YYNGEE, per germline. Losses at the gene ends were 4 bases for V and 2 bases for J; bases not matched to a gene: 4. This CDR3 comprises 15 residues.

The rearrangement links TRBV27 to TRBJ2-7, with 8 positions matching TRBD1. The CDR3 is 19 residues long. The V segment lost 3 bases and the J segment 3 bases; nucleotides outside the gene matches: 19. CDR1 MNHEY and CDR2 SMNVEV come from the germline V gene (reference sequence). Written as DNA, the CDR3 is TGTGCCAGCAGTTTGGTGGGGCACCCCCGACAGGGGAGGAACTACGAGCAGTACTTC. Encoded protein: CASSLVGHPRQGRNYEQYF.

This rearrangement joins TRBV18 to TRBJ2-1; 11 bases agree with TRBD2. CDR3 length: 16 residues. Germline V gives CDR1 KGHSH, CDR2 LQKENI. Unmatched junction bases numbered 10, after V lost 4 bases and J lost 8 bases. The CDR3 loop reads CASSLETSGADDEQFF. CDR3 nucleotide sequence: TGTGCCAGCTCACTGGAGACTAGCGGGGCAGACGATGAGCAGTTCTTC.

The rearrangement joins TRBV20-1 to TRBJ1-1, with TRBD1 identical over 7 bases. Germline-derived CDR1 and CDR2 are DFQATT and SNEGSKA (reference sequence). V lost 3 bases, J lost 4 bases, and 2 bases stayed unmatched. The CDR3 is 12 residues long. CDR3 in amino acids: CSASSGGTEAFF. In DNA form, the CDR3 reads TGCAGTGCTAGTTCAGGGGGCACTGAAGCTTTCTTT.

V is TRBV27 and J is TRBJ2-7; a weak D match, TRBD2 (6 bases). This CDR3 region has 14 residues. CDR1 is MNHEY and CDR2 is SMNVEV in the germline V gene (reference sequence). Trimming removed 5 bases at V and 3 bases at J, with 14 bases between. CDR3 protein: CASSVYISGYEQYF. CDR3 coding DNA: TGTGCCAGCAGTGTTTACATTAGCGGCTACGAGCAGTACTTC.

The J gene is TRBJ1-1, the V gene TRBV6-2 or TRBV6-3; D is perhaps TRBD1 (5 bases). The CDR3 has 12 residues. V shed 5 bases and J shed 6 bases, with 10 bases lying between them. The germline gives CDR1 MNHEY, CDR2 SVGEGT. The DNA for the CDR3 is TGTGCCAGCAGTGGGGGGACGCCTGAAGCTTTCTTT. As protein: CASSGGTPEAFF.

The chain links TRBV24-1 to TRBJ2-3; no clear D gene. The CDR3 extends over 13 amino acids. Between the trimmed V and J ends, which lost 3 bases and 2 bases, there was a span of 5 bases. Germline loops: CDR1 KGHDR, CDR2 SFDVKD. DNA for the CDR3: TGTGCCACCAGTGATCCTCCCACAGATACGCAGTATTTT. It specifies CATSDPPTDTQYF.

The rearrangement uses TRBV28 and TRBJ1-1, with 11 nucleotides matching TRBD1. The CDR3 is 14 amino acids. Germline CDR1 reads MDHEN; CDR2 reads SYDVKM. J lost 4 bases, V lost 5 bases, and 3 bases had no gene match. CDR3 sequence reads: CASSPGQGATEAFF. The CDR3 coding sequence is TGTGCCAGCAGTCCCGGACAGGGGGCCACTGAAGCTTTCTTT.

This chain links TRBV5-1 with TRBJ2-1, with 12 bases identical to TRBD2. The germline V gene has CDR1 SGHRS and CDR2 YFSETQ. Germline trimming cut 0 bases from V and 10 bases from J; bases unmatched to any gene: 11. There are 17 residues in the CDR3. CDR3 sequence reads: CASSLVASGGGTTEQFF. CDR3 DNA: TGCGCCAGCAGCTTGGTCGCTAGCGGGGGGGGTACTACGGAGCAGTTCTTC.

The chain is built from TRBV4-2 and TRBJ1-5; 8 bases fit TRBD1. From germline, CDR1 is LGHNA and CDR2 YNFKEQ. The CDR3 is made up of 16 amino acids. Trimming at V came to 1 base and at J to 7 bases, leaving 9 bases not matched to a gene. DNA of the CDR3: TGTGCCAGCAGCCAAGGGCAGGGGGCGCCGAGGCAGCCCCAGCATTTT. Its translation: CASSQGQGAPRQPQHF.

The chain joins TRBV6-2 or TRBV6-3 to TRBJ2-4; D is possibly TRBD2 (5 bases). The length of the CDR3 is 15 residues. Looked up from germline, CDR1 is MNHEY and CDR2 is SVGEGT. V lost 0 bases to trimming and J lost 7 bases, with 13 bases between them. CDR3 region: CASSYSEAGSNIQYF. The CDR3 DNA sequence: TGTGCCAGCAGTTACTCCGAGGCGGGTTCGAACATTCAGTACTTC.